The 14 T cell receptor beta chains below come from one sample, sequenced in a study of blood T cell repertoires in COVID-19. Method: immunoSEQ multiplex PCR; TCRdb's copy keeps in-frame clones and lacks some. The table shows about 44,000 clones, with approximately 88% occurring only once. Sequencing was carried out using peripheral blood. These receptors were collected from a woman in her thirties or forties with acute or convalescent COVID-19.

The chain uses TRBV12-3 or TRBV12-4 and TRBJ2-3, with a possible D match to TRBD1 (6 bases). The CDR3 consists of 13 residues. Trimming pared 5 bases from V and 3 bases from J, leaving 9 bases between. CDR3 sequence: CASSTGTTDTQYF. The CDR3 bases are TGTGCCAGCAGTACCGGGACAACAGATACGCAGTATTTT.

The chain uses TRBV7-2 and TRBJ2-1; 7 positions agree with TRBD2. CDR3 length equals 12 residues. Per germline, CDR1 SGHTA and CDR2 FQGNSA. After removal of 6 bases from V and 7 bases from J, the junction contained 3 bases not matched to a gene. The CDR3 DNA is TGTGCCAGCAGGGGAGGGCCTAATGAGCAGTTCTTC. Translation gives CASRGGPNEQFF.

The chain recombines TRBV7-2 with TRBJ2-7; 7 bases align to TRBD1. The length of the CDR3 is 14 residues. In germline, CDR1 is SGHTA, CDR2 FQGNSA. V shed 6 bases and J 3 bases; nucleotides not matched to a gene: 8. CDR3 loop: CASRRDRRYYEQYF. The CDR3 nucleotides read TGTGCCAGCAGACGGGACAGAAGATACTACGAGCAGTACTTC.

The rearrangement joins TRBV5-1 to TRBJ2-3, with D possibly TRBD1 on 6 matching bases. Per the germline V gene, CDR1 is SGHRS and CDR2 is YFSETQ. This CDR3 has 19 amino acids. The V gene lost 4 bases and the J gene lost 2 bases, with 26 bases spanning the gap. DNA of the CDR3: TGCGCCAGCAGCCCGGAGTCAGGGGCACCACTATTGTCCACAGATACGCAGTATTTT. As protein: CASSPESGAPLLSTDTQYF.

The V call is TRBV5-4, the J call TRBJ1-1, with 7 positions matching TRBD1. This CDR3 has 17 amino acids. J gave up 1 base and V 4 bases, and 13 bases lay outside the gene matches. Looked up from germline, CDR1 is SGHNT and CDR2 is YYREEE (reference sequence). The CDR3 protein is CASSPSPNYRGNTEAFF. The CDR3 bases are TGTGCCAGCAGCCCCAGTCCAAACTACAGGGGGAACACTGAAGCTTTCTTT.

This clone was observed a single time. The rearrangement joins TRBV5-4 to TRBJ2-3, with 9 bases fitting TRBD2. This CDR3 spans 16 amino acids. V lost 2 bases and J lost 1; bases outside the gene matches: 5. Germline assignment: CDR1 SGHNT and CDR2 YYREEE (reference sequence). The CDR3, as DNA: TGTGCCAGCAGCTTAGGGGTAGCGGGGGGCACAGATACGCAGTATTTT. It codes for CASSLGVAGGTDTQYF.

This rearrangement joins TRBV9 to TRBJ2-1; D might be TRBD1 (6 bases). This CDR3 is 15 amino acids long. Germline CDR1 SGDLS, CDR2 YYNGEE. The V gene lost 4 bases and the J gene lost 1 base, with 12 bases spanning the gap. For the CDR3, the DNA is TGTGCCAGCAGCCCCCGACAGGAATCCTACAATGAGCAGTTCTTC. This gives the protein CASSPRQESYNEQFF.

V is TRBV12-3 or TRBV12-4 and J is TRBJ2-1; D is undetermined. V lost 11 bases to trimming and J lost 4 bases, with 9 bases between them. The CDR3 covers 11 residues. CDR3 nucleotides: TGTGCCTCCGAGACTTACAATGAGCAGTTCTTC. Its protein is CASETYNEQFF.

The rearrangement links TRBV6-5 to TRBJ1-5; D perhaps matches TRBD1 (5 bases). This CDR3 comprises 15 residues. Deletions cut 2 bases from V and 1 base from J, with 9 bases between. Germline V gives CDR1 MNHEY, CDR2 SVGAGI. The CDR3 here is CASSYGAGSNQPQHF. CDR3 DNA: TGTGCCAGCAGTTACGGGGCAGGGAGCAATCAGCCCCAGCATTTT.

The table lists this clone with a count of one. J is TRBJ1-1 and V is TRBV4-1; the D is unclear. V was shortened by 0 bases and J by 1 base, with 9 bases between the two germline ends. There are 15 residues in the CDR3. Per the germline V gene, CDR1 is MGHRA and CDR2 is YSYEKL. The CDR3 DNA is TGCGCCAGCAGCCAAGAAGGCGGGTCGAACACTGAAGCTTTCTTT. Translating it yields CASSQEGGSNTEAFF.

The J gene is TRBJ2-1, the V gene TRBV5-4; 13 nucleotides line up with TRBD2. This CDR3 contains 15 residues. Germline-derived CDR1 and CDR2 are SGHNT and YYREEE (reference sequence). Unmatched junction bases numbered 5, after V lost 4 bases and J lost 7 bases. In DNA form, the CDR3 reads TGTGCCAGCAGCAGGACTAGCGGGAGCTCGAATGAGCAGTTCTTC. Protein: CASSRTSGSSNEQFF.

The J gene is TRBJ2-7, the V gene TRBV5-1, with D perhaps matching TRBD2 (5 bases). The ends were cut back, 6 bases at V and 2 bases at J, with 15 bases in the middle. CDR3 size: 14 residues. Per the germline V gene, CDR1 is SGHRS and CDR2 is YFSETQ. The CDR3, as DNA: TGCGCCAGCAAGGAGGACGCCTCAACCTACGAGCAGTACTTC. Amino acid sequence: CASKEDASTYEQYF.

This chain joins TRBV5-1 and TRBJ1-4; 7 bases are a match to TRBD1. The CDR3 has 14 residues. Germline V gene data show CDR1 as SGHRS and CDR2 as YFSETQ. Trimming took 0 bases from V and 8 from J; bases not matched to a gene: 4. In DNA form, the CDR3 reads TGCGCCAGCAGCTTGGGACAGGGTTTAGAAAAACTGTTTTTT. This encodes CASSLGQGLEKLFF.

The V call is TRBV30, the J call TRBJ2-5; maybe TRBD1 (5 bases). The V and J ends lost 0 bases and 7 bases respectively, with 15 bases between them. The CDR3 totals 14 residues. In germline, CDR1 is GTSNPN, CDR2 SVGIG (reference sequence). CDR3 bases: TGTGCCTGGAGTGTACGTGCAGGGTCAGGGACCCAGTACTTC. This codes for CAWSVRAGSGTQYF.